Described below is a single T cell receptor beta chain sequence and its context. This clonotype was detected many times. The antigen it recognizes is unknown. No base qualities exist here, and no much larger clone lies one base off it. The data originate from a study of CD8+CD57+ T cells in acquired aplastic anemia (dated by TCRdb to the late 2010s). Turning to the overall study: A mean of roughly 3.2 ug of DNA, ranging from roughly 0.19 to 27.4 ug, was extracted from sorted CD4+ and CD8+ cells. For healthy donor samples, the average read count was around 10 million for CD4+ cells and 11 million to 14 million for CD8+ cells.

Genomic DNA was used as template for profiling of TCR beta VDJ combinations and CDR3 sequences. An Illumina HiSeq 2000 was used for TCR repertoire sequencing. On the study's bioinformatics: TRBV/TRBJ rearrangement plots, CDR3 size and DJ length profiles, and Simpson's diversity index were used to evaluate the repertoires. The most abundant DNA sequence in the deep sequencing data was defined as the immunodominant clone. CDR3 amino acid sequences were checked for sharing across subjects and were also compared against the VDJdb database and published repertoires. Through fastp at Q25 and MiXCR, TCRdb rebuilt clones from the public reads, retaining in-frame beta chains. Rows merge per CDR3 protein into single entries with the most common DNA and genes. TCRdb's processing, not the authors', yielded these V and J calls. This sample comprises around 190,000 distinct CDR3 sequences, about half of them detected only once. Roughly 15% of the sample comes from the top ten.

What the study reported, not specific to this receptor: Around 30 CD8+ CDR3 sequences were shared between patients and controls but appeared highly expressed in patients and within their immunodominant clones. No significant difference in CD8+ Simpson's diversity was found between patients and healthy controls (P=0.060).

In this study, sorted CD4+ and CD8+ T cells from the blood of healthy subjects and of severe aplastic anemia patients had their TCR repertoires deep-sequenced. Ficoll-Paque density gradient centrifugation was used to isolate peripheral blood mononuclear cells. Before DNA extraction, CD4+ and CD8+ T cells were sorted with FACS or magnetic beads. CDR1 is given as SQVTM and CDR2 as ANQGSEA, both from the germline V gene. The CDR3 has 12 amino acids, counting the end cysteine and phenylalanine. Just the 36-base CDR3 DNA is kept, in frame starting at base 1. The chain is assembled from TRBV29-1 and TRBJ2-7; the D gene cannot be named for sure. The TCR was taken from a human donor in good health, serving as a control. Material: sorted CD4+, CD8+, or CD8+CD57+ T cells (not recorded which) from PBMCs. In nucleotides, the sequence is TGCAGTGCCGCAGCATCCTCCTACGAGCAGTACTTC. It translates as CSAAASSYEQYF.